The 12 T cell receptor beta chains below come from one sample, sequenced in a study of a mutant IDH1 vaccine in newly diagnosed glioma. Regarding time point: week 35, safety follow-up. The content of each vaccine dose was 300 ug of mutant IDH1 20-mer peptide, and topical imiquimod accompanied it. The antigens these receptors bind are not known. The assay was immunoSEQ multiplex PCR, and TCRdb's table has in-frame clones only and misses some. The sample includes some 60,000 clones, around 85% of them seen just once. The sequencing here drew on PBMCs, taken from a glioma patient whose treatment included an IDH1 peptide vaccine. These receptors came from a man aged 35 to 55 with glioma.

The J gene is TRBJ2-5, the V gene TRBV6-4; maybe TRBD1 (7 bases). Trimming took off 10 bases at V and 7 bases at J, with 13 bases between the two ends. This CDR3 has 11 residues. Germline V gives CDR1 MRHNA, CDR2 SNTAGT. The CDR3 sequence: CANAGQLTQYF. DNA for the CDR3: TGTGCCAATGCGGGACAGCTGACCCAGTACTTC.

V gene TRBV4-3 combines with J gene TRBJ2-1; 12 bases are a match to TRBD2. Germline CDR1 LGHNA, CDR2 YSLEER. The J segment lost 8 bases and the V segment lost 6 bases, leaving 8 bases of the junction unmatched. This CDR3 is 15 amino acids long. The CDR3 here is CASSILAGGVDEQFF. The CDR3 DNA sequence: TGCGCCAGCAGTATACTAGCGGGAGGTGTCGATGAGCAGTTCTTC.

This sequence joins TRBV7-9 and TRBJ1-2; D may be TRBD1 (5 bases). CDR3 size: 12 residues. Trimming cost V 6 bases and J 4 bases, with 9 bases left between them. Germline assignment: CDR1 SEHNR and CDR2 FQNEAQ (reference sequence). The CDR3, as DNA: TGTGCCAGCAGGAGACAGACCTATGGCTACACCTTC. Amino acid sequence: CASRRQTYGYTF. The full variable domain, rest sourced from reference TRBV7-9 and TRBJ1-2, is DTGVSQNPRHKITKRGQNVTFRCDPISEHNRLYWYRQTLGQGPEFLTYFQNEAQLEKSRLLSDRFSAERPKGSFSTLEIQRTEQGDSAMYLCASRRQTYGYTFGSGTRLTVV.

The CDR3 spells CASSSKRGRRTGELFF. CDR3 in DNA: TGTGCCAGCAGCTCAAAACGGGGGCGCAGGACCGGGGAGCTGTTTTTT. This chain connects TRBV7-6 to TRBJ2-2; perhaps D is TRBD1 or TRBD2 (6 bases each). Germline-derived CDR1 and CDR2 are SGHVS and FNYEAQ. With 4 bases removed from V and 5 bases from J, the gap between germline ends came to 17 bases. This CDR3 spans 16 amino acids.

CDR3 loop: CASAEGGRRTDTQYF. CDR3 DNA sequence: TGTGCCAGCGCCGAGGGAGGGAGGCGTACAGATACGCAGTATTTT. The chain couples TRBV4-2 to TRBJ2-3; 7 positions agree with TRBD2. The junction had 11 bases not matched to a gene; V was cut back by 8 bases and J by 3 bases. The germline CDR1 and CDR2 sequences are LGHNA and YNFKEQ. This CDR3 region has 15 residues.

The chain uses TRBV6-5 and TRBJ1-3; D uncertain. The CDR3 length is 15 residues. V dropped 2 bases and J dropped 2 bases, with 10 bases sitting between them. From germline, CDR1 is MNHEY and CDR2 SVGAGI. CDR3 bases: TGTGCCAGCAGTTACAGGGTGGATGCTGGAAACACCATATATTTT. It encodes CASSYRVDAGNTIYF.

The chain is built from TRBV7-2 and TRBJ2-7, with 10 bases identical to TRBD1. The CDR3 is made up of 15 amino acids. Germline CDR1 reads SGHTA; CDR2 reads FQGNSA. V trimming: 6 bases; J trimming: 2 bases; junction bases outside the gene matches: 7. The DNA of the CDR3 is TGTGCCAGCAGTTCTGGGACAGGGGTTACCTACGAGCAGTACTTC. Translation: CASSSGTGVTYEQYF.

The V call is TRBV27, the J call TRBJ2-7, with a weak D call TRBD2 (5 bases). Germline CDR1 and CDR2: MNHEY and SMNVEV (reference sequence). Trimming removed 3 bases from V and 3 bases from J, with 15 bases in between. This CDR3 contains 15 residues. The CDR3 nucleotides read TGTGCCAGCAGTTTGGGTGCGGGCGGGTTCTACGAGCAGTACTTC. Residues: CASSLGAGGFYEQYF.

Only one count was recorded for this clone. The CDR3: CASSIVGTGYNEQFF. In DNA, the CDR3 is TGTGCCAGTAGTATAGTCGGGACAGGTTACAATGAGCAGTTCTTC. The chain employs TRBV19 and TRBJ2-1, with 8 bases lining up with TRBD1. This CDR3 spans 15 amino acids. Trimming took 1 base from V and 4 from J; bases not matched to a gene: 3. The germline V gene encodes CDR1 LNHDA and CDR2 SQIVND (reference sequence).

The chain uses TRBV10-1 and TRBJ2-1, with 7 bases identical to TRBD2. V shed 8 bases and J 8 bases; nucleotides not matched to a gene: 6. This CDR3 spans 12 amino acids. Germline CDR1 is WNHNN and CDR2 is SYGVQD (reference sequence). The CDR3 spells CASLGGSDEQFF. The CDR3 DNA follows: TGCGCCAGCTTGGGGGGGAGCGATGAGCAGTTCTTC.

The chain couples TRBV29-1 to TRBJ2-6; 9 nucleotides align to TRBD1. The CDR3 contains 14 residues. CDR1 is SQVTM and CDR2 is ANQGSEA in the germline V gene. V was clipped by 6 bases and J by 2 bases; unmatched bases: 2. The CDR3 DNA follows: TGCAGCGTGGGACAGGGTACTGGGGCCAACGTCCTGACTTTC. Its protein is CSVGQGTGANVLTF.

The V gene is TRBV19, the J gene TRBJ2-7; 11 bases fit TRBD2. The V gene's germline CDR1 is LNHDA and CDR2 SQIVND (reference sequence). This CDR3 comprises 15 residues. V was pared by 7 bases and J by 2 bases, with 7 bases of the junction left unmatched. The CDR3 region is CASTETSGSPYEQYF. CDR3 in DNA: TGTGCCAGTACCGAAACTAGCGGGAGTCCCTACGAGCAGTACTTC. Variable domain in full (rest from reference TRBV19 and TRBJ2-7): DGGITQSPKYLFRKEGQNVTLSCEQNLNHDAMYWYRQDPGQGLRLIYYSQIVNDFQKGDIAEGYSVSREKKESFPLTVTSAQKNPTAFYLCASTETSGSPYEQYFGPGTRLTVT.